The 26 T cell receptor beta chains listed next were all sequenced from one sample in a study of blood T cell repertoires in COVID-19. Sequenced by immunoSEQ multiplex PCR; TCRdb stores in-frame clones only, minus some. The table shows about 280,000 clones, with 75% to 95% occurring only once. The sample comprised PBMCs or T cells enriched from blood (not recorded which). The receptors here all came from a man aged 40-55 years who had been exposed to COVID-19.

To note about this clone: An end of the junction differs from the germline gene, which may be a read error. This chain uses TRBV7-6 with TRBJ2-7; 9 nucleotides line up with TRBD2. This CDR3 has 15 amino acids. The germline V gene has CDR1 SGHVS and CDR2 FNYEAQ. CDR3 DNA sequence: TGTGCCAGCAGCAAAGACGCGGGAGGGCCTTGGGAAGGGTCCTTC. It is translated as CASSKDAGGPWEGSF.

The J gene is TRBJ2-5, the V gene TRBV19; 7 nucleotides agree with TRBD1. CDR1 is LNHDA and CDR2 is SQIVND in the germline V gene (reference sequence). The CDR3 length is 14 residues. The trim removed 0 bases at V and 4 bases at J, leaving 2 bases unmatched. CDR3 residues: CASSIDRGRETQYF. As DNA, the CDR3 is TGTGCCAGTAGTATAGACAGGGGGAGAGAGACCCAGTACTTC.

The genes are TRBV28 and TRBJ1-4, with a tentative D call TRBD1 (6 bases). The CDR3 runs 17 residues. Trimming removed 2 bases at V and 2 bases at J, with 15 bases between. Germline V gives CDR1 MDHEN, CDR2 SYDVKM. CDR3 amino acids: CASSLGPRGGTNEKLFF. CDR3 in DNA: TGTGCCAGCAGTTTAGGGCCCAGGGGTGGTACTAATGAAAAACTGTTTTTT.

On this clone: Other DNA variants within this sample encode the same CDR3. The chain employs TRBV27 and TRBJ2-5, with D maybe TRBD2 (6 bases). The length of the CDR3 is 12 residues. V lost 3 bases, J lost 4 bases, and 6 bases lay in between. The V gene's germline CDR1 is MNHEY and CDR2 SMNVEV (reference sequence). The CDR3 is CASSFSGETQYF. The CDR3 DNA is TGTGCCAGCAGTTTTAGCGGAGAGACCCAGTACTTC.

The CDR3 protein is CASSVDRGEGQPQHF. As DNA, the CDR3 is TGTGCCAGCAGTGTAGACAGGGGAGAAGGTCAGCCCCAGCATTTT. V usage is TRBV2 and J usage is TRBJ1-5, with TRBD1 identical over 8 bases. The CDR3 sequence is 15 residues long. The germline gives CDR1 SNHLY, CDR2 FYNNEI. V trimming: 4 bases; J trimming: 6 bases; junction bases outside the gene matches: 8.

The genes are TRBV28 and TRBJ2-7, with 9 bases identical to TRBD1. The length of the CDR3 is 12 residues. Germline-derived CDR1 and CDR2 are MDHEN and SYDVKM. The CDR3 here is CAIRDRAYEQYF. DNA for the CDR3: TGTGCAATCCGGGACAGGGCCTACGAGCAGTACTTC.

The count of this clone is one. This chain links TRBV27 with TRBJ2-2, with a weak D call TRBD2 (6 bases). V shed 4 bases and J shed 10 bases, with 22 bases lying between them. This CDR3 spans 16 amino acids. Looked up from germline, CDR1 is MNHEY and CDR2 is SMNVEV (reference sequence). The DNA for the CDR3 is TGTGCCAGCAGTTCGCCATCCATGAGGGGAGGCGAGGAGCTGTTTTTT. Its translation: CASSSPSMRGGEELFF.

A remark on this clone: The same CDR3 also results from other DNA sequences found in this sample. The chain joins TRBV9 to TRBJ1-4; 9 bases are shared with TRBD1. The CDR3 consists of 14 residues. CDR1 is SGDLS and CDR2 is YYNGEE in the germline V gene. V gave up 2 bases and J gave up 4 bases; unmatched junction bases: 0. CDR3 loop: CASSVGQGNEKLFF. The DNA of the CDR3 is TGTGCCAGCAGCGTGGGACAGGGTAATGAAAAACTGTTTTTT.

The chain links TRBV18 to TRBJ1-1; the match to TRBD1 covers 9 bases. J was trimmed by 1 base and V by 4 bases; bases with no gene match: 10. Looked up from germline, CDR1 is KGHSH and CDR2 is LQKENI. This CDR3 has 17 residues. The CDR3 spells CASSLRTGVGSNTEAFF. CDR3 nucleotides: TGTGCCAGCTCACTAAGGACAGGGGTAGGTTCGAACACTGAAGCTTTCTTT.

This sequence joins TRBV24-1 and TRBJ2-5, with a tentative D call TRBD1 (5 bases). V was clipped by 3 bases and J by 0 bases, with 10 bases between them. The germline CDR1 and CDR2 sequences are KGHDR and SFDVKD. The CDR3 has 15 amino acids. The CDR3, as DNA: TGTGCCACCAGTGATCTGACAGAGTACCAAGAGACCCAGTACTTC. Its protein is CATSDLTEYQETQYF.

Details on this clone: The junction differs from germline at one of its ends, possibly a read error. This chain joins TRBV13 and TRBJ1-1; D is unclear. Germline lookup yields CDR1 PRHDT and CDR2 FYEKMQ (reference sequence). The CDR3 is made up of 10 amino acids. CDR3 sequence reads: CASSLGPAFF. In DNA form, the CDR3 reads TGTGCCAGCAGCCTAGGTCCTGCTTTCTTT.

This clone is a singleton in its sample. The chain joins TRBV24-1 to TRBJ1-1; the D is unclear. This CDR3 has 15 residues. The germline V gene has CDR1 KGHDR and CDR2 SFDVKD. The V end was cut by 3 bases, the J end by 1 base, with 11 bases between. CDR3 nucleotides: TGTGCCACCAGTGATCCCCGGTCAGGGAACACTGAAGCTTTCTTT. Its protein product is CATSDPRSGNTEAFF.

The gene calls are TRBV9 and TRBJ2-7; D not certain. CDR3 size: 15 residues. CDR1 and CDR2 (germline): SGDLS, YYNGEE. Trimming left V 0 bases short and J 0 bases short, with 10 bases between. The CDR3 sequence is CASSVAPESSYEQYF. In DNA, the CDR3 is TGTGCCAGCAGCGTAGCTCCCGAGAGCTCCTACGAGCAGTACTTC.

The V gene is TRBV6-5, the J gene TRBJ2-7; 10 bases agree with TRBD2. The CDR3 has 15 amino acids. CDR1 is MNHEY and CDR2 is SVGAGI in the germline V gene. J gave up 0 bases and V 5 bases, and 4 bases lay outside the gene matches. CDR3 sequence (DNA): TGTGCCAGCAGTCCCCTAGCGGGAGACTCCTACGAGCAGTACTTC. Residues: CASSPLAGDSYEQYF.

CDR3 coding DNA: TGTGCCAGCAGTGGTGGACTAGTTACAGATACGCAGTATTTT. This translates into CASSGGLVTDTQYF. The rearrangement links TRBV2 to TRBJ2-3; 7 bases are shared with TRBD2. After removal of 4 bases from V and 3 bases from J, the junction contained 4 bases not matched to a gene. CDR1 and CDR2 (germline): SNHLY, FYNNEI. CDR3 length: 14 amino acids. Together with reference TRBV2 and TRBJ2-3, the CDR3 gives the full variable domain: EPEVTQTPSHQVTQMGQEVILRCVPISNHLYFYWYRQILGQKVEFLVSFYNNEISEKSEIFDDQFSVERPDGSNFTLKIRSTKLEDSAMYFCASSGGLVTDTQYFGPGTRLTVL.

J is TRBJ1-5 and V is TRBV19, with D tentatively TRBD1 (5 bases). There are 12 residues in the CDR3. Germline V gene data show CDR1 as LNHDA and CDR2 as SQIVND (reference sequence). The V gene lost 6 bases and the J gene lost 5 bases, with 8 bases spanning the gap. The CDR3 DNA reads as TGTGCCAGTAGGCTAGGGGATCAGCCCCAGCATTTT. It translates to CASRLGDQPQHF.

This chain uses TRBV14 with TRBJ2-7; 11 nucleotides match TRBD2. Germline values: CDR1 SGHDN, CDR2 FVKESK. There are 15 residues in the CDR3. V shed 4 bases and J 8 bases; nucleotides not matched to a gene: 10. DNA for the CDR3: TGTGCCAGCAGCCCAGGTCGTACTAGCGGGAGCCAGCAGTACTTC. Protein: CASSPGRTSGSQQYF.

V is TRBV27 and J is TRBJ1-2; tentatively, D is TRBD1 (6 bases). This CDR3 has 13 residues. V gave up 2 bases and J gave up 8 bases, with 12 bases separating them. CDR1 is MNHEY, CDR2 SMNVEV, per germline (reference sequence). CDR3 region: CASSLQGPGGYTF. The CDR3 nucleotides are TGTGCCAGCAGTTTACAGGGGCCGGGGGGCTACACCTTC.

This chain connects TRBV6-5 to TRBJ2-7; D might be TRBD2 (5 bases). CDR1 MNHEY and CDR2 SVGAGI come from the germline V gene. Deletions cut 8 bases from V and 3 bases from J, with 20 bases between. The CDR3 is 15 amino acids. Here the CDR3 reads CASEFSTNGGYEQYF. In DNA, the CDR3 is TGTGCCAGCGAGTTTAGTACCAACGGAGGCTACGAGCAGTACTTC.

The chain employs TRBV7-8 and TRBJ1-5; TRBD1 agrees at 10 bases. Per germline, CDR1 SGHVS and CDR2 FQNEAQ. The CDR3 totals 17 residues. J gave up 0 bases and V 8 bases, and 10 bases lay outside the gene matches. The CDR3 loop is CASRETGGFYSNQPQHF. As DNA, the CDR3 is TGTGCCAGCCGAGAGACAGGGGGCTTTTATAGCAATCAGCCCCAGCATTTT.

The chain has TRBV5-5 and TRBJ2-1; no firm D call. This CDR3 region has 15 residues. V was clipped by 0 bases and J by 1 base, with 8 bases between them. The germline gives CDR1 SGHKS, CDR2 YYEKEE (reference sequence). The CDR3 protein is CASSLDPLSYNEQFF. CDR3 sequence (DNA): TGTGCCAGCAGCTTGGACCCACTTTCCTACAATGAGCAGTTCTTC.

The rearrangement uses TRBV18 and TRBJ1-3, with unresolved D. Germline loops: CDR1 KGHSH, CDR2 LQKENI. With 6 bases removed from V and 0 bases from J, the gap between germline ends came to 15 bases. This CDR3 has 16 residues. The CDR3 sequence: CASSERLITSGNTIYF. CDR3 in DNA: TGTGCCAGCTCCGAACGACTGATCACCTCTGGAAACACCATATATTTT.

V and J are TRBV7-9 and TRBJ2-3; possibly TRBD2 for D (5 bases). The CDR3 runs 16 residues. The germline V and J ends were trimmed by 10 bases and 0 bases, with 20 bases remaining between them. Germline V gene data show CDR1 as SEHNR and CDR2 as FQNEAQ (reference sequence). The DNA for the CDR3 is TGTGCCACCCAGCTAGATAGGGAGTCTAGCACAGATACGCAGTATTTT. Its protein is CATQLDRESSTDTQYF.

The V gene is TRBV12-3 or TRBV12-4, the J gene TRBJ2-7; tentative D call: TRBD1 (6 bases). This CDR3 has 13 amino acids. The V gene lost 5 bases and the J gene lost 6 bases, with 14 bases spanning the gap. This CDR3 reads CASSDGTFREQYF. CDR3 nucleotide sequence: TGTGCCAGCAGTGATGGGACATTTCGCGAGCAGTACTTC.

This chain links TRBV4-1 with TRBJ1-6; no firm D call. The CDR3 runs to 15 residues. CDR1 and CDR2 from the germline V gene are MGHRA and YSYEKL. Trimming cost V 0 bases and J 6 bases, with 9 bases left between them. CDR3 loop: CASSQDADINSPLHF. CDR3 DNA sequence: TGCGCCAGCAGCCAAGACGCGGATATTAATTCACCCCTCCACTTT.

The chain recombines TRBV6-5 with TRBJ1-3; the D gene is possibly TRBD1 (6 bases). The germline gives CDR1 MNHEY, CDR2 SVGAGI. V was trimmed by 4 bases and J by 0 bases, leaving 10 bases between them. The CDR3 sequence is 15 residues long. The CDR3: CASSSGQSSGNTIYF. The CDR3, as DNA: TGTGCCAGCAGTTCAGGACAGAGCTCTGGAAACACCATATATTTT.